The source of this T cell receptor (beta chain) is a study of OX40 agonist ivuxolimab in advanced cancers. Study results and limitations: Still undetermined is the antigen specificity of the expanded peripheral T cells. CD8+ T cells (on average) carried more expanded clones than CD4+ T cells. In the 0.1 to 3.0 mg/kg range, CD4+ and CD8+ blood T cells had expanded clonally by week 6.

The protocol was immunoSEQ multiplex PCR, while the TCRdb copy is restricted to in-frame clones and leaves out a portion. The table includes around 82,000 clones, 85% to 90% detected once. A word on this clone: Its matching antigen is unknown.

With baseline, cycle 4 day 1, and cycle 7 day 1 as timepoints, blood was sampled. Trimming stripped 0 bases from V and 6 bases from J, with 12 bases between. The germline CDR1 and CDR2 sequences are MGHRA and YSYEKL. CDR3 length equals 15 residues. This chain connects TRBV4-1 to TRBJ2-1; D perhaps matches TRBD2 (5 bases). Sequenced material: CD4+ or CD8+ T cells sorted from blood, taken in a trial of the OX40 agonist ivuxolimab. The source of this sequence is an adult with an advanced solid tumor such as melanoma, head and neck, liver or kidney cancer. CDR3 DNA sequence: TGCGCCAGCAGCCAAGACGAGGGAGAAGGCAATGAGCAGTTCTTC. Translation: CASSQDEGEGNEQFF.